The 20 T cell receptor beta chains in this list originate from one sample, sequenced in a study of graft-versus-host responses after intestinal transplantation. Assay used: immunoSEQ multiplex PCR; TCRdb lists only in-frame clones, some missing. The data contain 15,000 to 18,000 clones, 30% to 40% of them singletons. The input for sequencing was alloreactive CD4+ T cells from a mixed lymphocyte reaction culture, taken before intestinal transplant. Specified subset: CFSE-low proliferating T cells sorted from roughly six-day pre-transplant mixed lymphocyte reaction (GvH or HvG direction). These receptors were obtained from a human patient who received an intestinal transplant.

This clone was found a few times. This rearrangement joins TRBV6-1 to TRBJ2-2, with TRBD1 identical over 9 bases. V was pared by 8 bases and J by 7 bases, with 11 bases of the junction left unmatched. From germline, CDR1 is MNHNS and CDR2 SASEGT. The CDR3 sequence is 15 residues long. In DNA, the CDR3 is TGTGCCAGCCGTGTGGGACAGGGATTTGGCGGGGAGCTGTTTTTT. Protein: CASRVGQGFGGELFF.

The chain has TRBV11-3 and TRBJ1-6, with D maybe TRBD1 (6 bases). CDR3 length: 15 residues. The germline V and J ends were trimmed by 5 bases and 6 bases, with 14 bases remaining between them. CDR1 and CDR2 (germline): SGHNT, YENEEA. The CDR3 DNA reads TGTGCCAGCAGCCTCAGGGGATCCGGTAATTCACCCCTCCACTTT. This gives the protein CASSLRGSGNSPLHF.

The chain combines TRBV6-1 with TRBJ2-1; the match to TRBD2 covers 8 bases. V lost 6 bases and J lost 8; bases outside the gene matches: 6. This CDR3 has 13 amino acids. Germline V gene data show CDR1 as MNHNS and CDR2 as SASEGT. CDR3 protein: CASSRSGNYEQFF. The CDR3 nucleotides are TGTGCCAGCAGCCGTAGCGGGAACTATGAGCAGTTCTTC.

The chain recombines TRBV2 with TRBJ2-7; 9 positions agree with TRBD1. The CDR3 loop spans 14 amino acids. V trimming: 7 bases; J trimming: 1 base; junction bases outside the gene matches: 5. Germline V gives CDR1 SNHLY, CDR2 FYNNEI. Here the CDR3 DNA reads TGTGCCAGCACCAGGGACAGGGCGTCCTACGAGCAGTACTTC. Translation: CASTRDRASYEQYF.

This clone was observed a handful of times. This rearrangement joins TRBV5-1 to TRBJ2-1, with 13 bases that match TRBD2. The CDR3 has 17 residues. The V segment lost 4 bases and the J segment 5 bases; nucleotides outside the gene matches: 9. The germline V gene has CDR1 SGHRS and CDR2 YFSETQ. The CDR3 coding sequence is TGCGCCAGCAGCAAAAGGACTAGCGGGGGTTTAGACAATGAGCAGTTCTTC. Its protein product is CASSKRTSGGLDNEQFF. Full variable domain (rest looked up from reference TRBV5-1 and TRBJ2-1): KAGVTQTPRYLIKTRGQQVTLSCSPISGHRSVSWYQQTPGQGLQFLFEYFSETQRNKGNFPGRFSGRQFSNSRSEMNVSTLELGDSALYLCASSKRTSGGLDNEQFFGPGTRLTVL.

This clone ranks as medium-sized. V is TRBV4-2 and J is TRBJ2-1; 7 bases agree with TRBD2. This CDR3 has 18 amino acids. With V trimmed by 1 base and J by 2 bases, 11 bases remained unmatched. CDR1 is LGHNA, CDR2 YNFKEQ, per germline. Written as DNA, the CDR3 is TGTGCCAGCAGCCAAGTTGCGGGGGAGCGGGAAGCCTACAATGAGCAGTTCTTC. The encoded protein is CASSQVAGEREAYNEQFF.

The chain employs TRBV2 and TRBJ1-2; maybe TRBD1 (5 bases). V lost 6 bases, J lost 4 bases, and 15 bases lay in between. The length of the CDR3 is 14 residues. CDR1 and CDR2 (germline): SNHLY, FYNNEI. CDR3 in DNA: TGTGCCAGCAGCGGGACCCGGCAGGGCTATGGCTACACCTTC. Its translation is CASSGTRQGYGYTF.

DNA of the CDR3: TGTGCCAGCAGGTCGGGACTAGCGGGGGCCTACGAGCAGTACTTC. Amino acids: CASRSGLAGAYEQYF. The chain combines TRBV11-3 with TRBJ2-7, with 14 bases aligning to TRBD2. The V and J ends lost 6 bases and 2 bases, in that order; junction bases with no gene match: 3. CDR1 and CDR2 from the germline V gene are SGHNT and YENEEA. The CDR3 consists of 15 residues.

Concerning this clone itself: At one boundary the junction diverges from the germline segment, which might be a read error. This rearrangement joins TRBV6-9 to TRBJ2-2; 8 bases map to TRBD2. The CDR3 contains 16 residues. Germline CDR1 MNHGY, CDR2 SVAAGI. CDR3 amino acids: CVSSERRERGTGELFF. The CDR3 coding sequence is TGTGTCAGCAGTGAAAGACGGGAGCGGGGGACCGGGGAGCTGTTTTTT.

V usage is TRBV29-1 and J usage is TRBJ2-1, with D tentatively TRBD2 (6 bases). Trimming took off 5 bases at V and 4 bases at J, with 15 bases between the two ends. The germline V gene has CDR1 SQVTM and CDR2 ANQGSEA. This CDR3 comprises 14 residues. CDR3 sequence reads: CSVRRDSTYNEQFF. In DNA, the CDR3 is TGCAGCGTTCGCCGGGACTCAACGTACAATGAGCAGTTCTTC.

This chain uses TRBV5-1 with TRBJ2-3; possible D gene TRBD2, 6 bases. There are 16 residues in the CDR3. V was pared by 4 bases and J by 2 bases, with 17 bases between. Germline CDR1 reads SGHRS; CDR2 reads YFSETQ. The CDR3 sequence: CASSRAGSTSTDTQYF. The CDR3 nucleotides read TGCGCCAGCAGCCGCGCGGGGTCCACCTCCACAGATACGCAGTATTTT. Full variable domain (rest looked up from reference TRBV5-1 and TRBJ2-3): KAGVTQTPRYLIKTRGQQVTLSCSPISGHRSVSWYQQTPGQGLQFLFEYFSETQRNKGNFPGRFSGRQFSNSRSEMNVSTLELGDSALYLCASSRAGSTSTDTQYFGPGTRLTVL.

This clone showed up just a few times. The J gene is TRBJ2-7, the V gene TRBV7-9; tentative D call: TRBD1 (5 bases). Trimming removed 5 bases at V and 11 bases at J, with 16 bases between. From germline, CDR1 is SEHNR and CDR2 FQNEAQ (reference sequence). The CDR3 contains 12 residues. CDR3 in DNA: TGTGCCAGCAGCCCTGGTGGTGGGGCGGAGTACTTC. Translating gives CASSPGGGAEYF.

CDR3 nucleotide sequence: TGCGCCAGCAGCTTGGCCCCGCTCTCTGGGAATGAGCAGTTCTTC. Amino acid sequence: CASSLAPLSGNEQFF. The V and J genes are TRBV5-1 and TRBJ2-1; D call uncertain. The CDR3 consists of 15 residues. Looked up from germline, CDR1 is SGHRS and CDR2 is YFSETQ. V was cut by 0 bases and J by 7 bases, with 14 bases left in between.

The chain combines TRBV5-1 with TRBJ2-7; the match to TRBD2 covers 9 bases. Trimming removed 2 bases from V and 0 bases from J; junction bases left unmatched: 3. This CDR3 spans 15 amino acids. Germline values: CDR1 SGHRS, CDR2 YFSETQ. DNA of the CDR3: TGCGCCAGCAGCTTCCTAGCGGGGTTCTCCTACGAGCAGTACTTC. This codes for CASSFLAGFSYEQYF.

The chain links TRBV13 to TRBJ2-3; 7 positions match TRBD2. CDR1 is PRHDT, CDR2 FYEKMQ, per germline (reference sequence). V trimming: 3 bases; J trimming: 11 bases; junction bases outside the gene matches: 17. The CDR3 runs 16 residues. This chain's CDR3 is CASSFPRTREKGRQYF. The CDR3 DNA follows: TGTGCCAGCAGCTTCCCCCGGACTAGGGAAAAGGGGAGGCAGTATTTT.

Points on this clone: An end of the junction does not agree with germline; a read error may underlie this. The chain couples TRBV4-1 to TRBJ2-3; 7 nucleotides match TRBD2. The CDR3 has 14 amino acids. CDR1 and CDR2 from the germline V gene are MGHRA and YSYEKL. The CDR3 is CASSQERTRDTQYF. CDR3 in DNA: TGTGCCAGCAGCCAAGAAAGGACTAGGGATACGCAGTATTTT.

The CDR3 protein is CASSLGGMGSFADTQYF. CDR3 DNA sequence: TGTGCCAGCAGCTTAGGGGGGATGGGTTCGTTCGCAGATACGCAGTATTTT. The genes are TRBV11-1 and TRBJ2-3, with D perhaps TRBD1 or TRBD2 (5 bases each). V lost 1 base, J lost 4 bases, and 18 bases lay in between. The CDR3 is made up of 17 amino acids. Germline CDR1 is SGHAT and CDR2 is FQDESV (reference sequence).

This clone was found a few times. The chain uses TRBV25-1 and TRBJ2-7, with 8 bases lining up with TRBD1. The germline V gene encodes CDR1 MGHDK and CDR2 SYGVNS. V trimming: 8 bases; J trimming: 0 bases; junction bases outside the gene matches: 12. This CDR3 comprises 16 residues. The DNA for the CDR3 is TGTGCCAGCGGGCCAGAAAGGACAGGGAACTCCTACGAGCAGTACTTC. It codes for CASGPERTGNSYEQYF.

The V call is TRBV7-9, the J call TRBJ2-6; D remains ambiguous. The V end lost 5 bases, the J end lost 0 bases, and 8 bases lay between the germline ends. Per the germline V gene, CDR1 is SEHNR and CDR2 is FQNEAQ (reference sequence). The CDR3 contains 15 residues. The CDR3: CASSLRGSGANVLTF. DNA for the CDR3: TGTGCCAGCAGCCTGCGCGGCTCTGGGGCCAACGTCCTGACTTTC.

The J gene is TRBJ1-3, the V gene TRBV2, with 7 bases matching TRBD1. Looked up from germline, CDR1 is SNHLY and CDR2 is FYNNEI. The CDR3 covers 13 residues. The V and J ends lost 3 bases and 9 bases, in that order; junction bases with no gene match: 5. CDR3 in DNA: TGTGCCAGCAGTGAGGACAGGAGGGTCACCATATATTTT. This encodes CASSEDRRVTIYF.